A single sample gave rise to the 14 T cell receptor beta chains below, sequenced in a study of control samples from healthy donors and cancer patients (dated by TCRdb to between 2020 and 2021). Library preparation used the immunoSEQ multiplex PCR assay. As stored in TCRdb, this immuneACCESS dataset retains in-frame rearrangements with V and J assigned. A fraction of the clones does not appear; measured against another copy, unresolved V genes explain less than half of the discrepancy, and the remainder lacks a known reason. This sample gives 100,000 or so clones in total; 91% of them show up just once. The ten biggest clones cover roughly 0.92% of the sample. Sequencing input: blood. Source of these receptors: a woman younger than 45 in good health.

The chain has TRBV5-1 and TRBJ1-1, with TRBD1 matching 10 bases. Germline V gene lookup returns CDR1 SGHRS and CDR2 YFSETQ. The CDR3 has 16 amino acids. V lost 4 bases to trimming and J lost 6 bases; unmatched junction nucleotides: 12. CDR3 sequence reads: CASSPRTGGLRAEAFF. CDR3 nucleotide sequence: TGCGCCAGCAGCCCACGGACAGGGGGGTTGCGTGCTGAAGCTTTCTTT. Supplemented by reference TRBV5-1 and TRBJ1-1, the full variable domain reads KAGVTQTPRYLIKTRGQQVTLSCSPISGHRSVSWYQQTPGQGLQFLFEYFSETQRNKGNFPGRFSGRQFSNSRSEMNVSTLELGDSALYLCASSPRTGGLRAEAFFGQGTRLTVV.

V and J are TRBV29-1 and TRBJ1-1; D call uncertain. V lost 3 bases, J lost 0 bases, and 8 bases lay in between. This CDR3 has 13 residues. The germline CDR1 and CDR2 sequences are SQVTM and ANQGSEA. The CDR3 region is CSVDAQVNTEAFF. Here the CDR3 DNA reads TGCAGCGTTGACGCCCAAGTGAACACTGAAGCTTTCTTT. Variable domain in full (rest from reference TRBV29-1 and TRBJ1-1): SAVISQKPSRDICQRGTSLTIQCQVDSQVTMMFWYRQQPGQSLTLIATANQGSEATYESGFVIDKFPISRPNLTFSTLTVSNMSPEDSSIYLCSVDAQVNTEAFFGQGTRLTVV.

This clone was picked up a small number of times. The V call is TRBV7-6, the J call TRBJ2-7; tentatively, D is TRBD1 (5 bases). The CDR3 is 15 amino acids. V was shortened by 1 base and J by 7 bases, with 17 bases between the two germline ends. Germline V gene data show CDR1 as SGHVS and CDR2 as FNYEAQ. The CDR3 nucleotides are TGTGCCAGCAGCTTAGTTGAGACAGTCCCAGGGGAGCAGTACTTC. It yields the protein CASSLVETVPGEQYF.

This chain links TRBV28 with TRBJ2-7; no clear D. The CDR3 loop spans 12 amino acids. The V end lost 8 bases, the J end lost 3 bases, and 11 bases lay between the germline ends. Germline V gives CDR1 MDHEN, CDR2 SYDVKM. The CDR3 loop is CASGLRLYEQYF. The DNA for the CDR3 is TGTGCCAGCGGATTGAGGCTCTACGAGCAGTACTTC.

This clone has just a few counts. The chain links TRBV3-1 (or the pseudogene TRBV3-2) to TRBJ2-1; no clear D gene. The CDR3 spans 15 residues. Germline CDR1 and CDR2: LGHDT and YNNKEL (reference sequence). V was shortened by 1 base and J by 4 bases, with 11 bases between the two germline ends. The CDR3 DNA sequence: TGTGCCAGCAGCCAAGGGGCAGCAACGTACAATGAGCAGTTCTTC. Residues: CASSQGAATYNEQFF.

CDR3 sequence (DNA): TGCGCCAGCAGCCCCGGGGTGGGGGATGGCTACACCTTC. It translates to CASSPGVGDGYTF. This rearrangement joins TRBV5-1 to TRBJ1-2; possibly TRBD1 for D (5 bases). The CDR3 covers 13 residues. Deletions cut 4 bases from V and 6 bases from J, with 13 bases between. CDR1 is SGHRS and CDR2 is YFSETQ in the germline V gene. Using reference TRBV5-1 and TRBJ1-2 for the parts outside the CDR3, the full variable domain is KAGVTQTPRYLIKTRGQQVTLSCSPISGHRSVSWYQQTPGQGLQFLFEYFSETQRNKGNFPGRFSGRQFSNSRSEMNVSTLELGDSALYLCASSPGVGDGYTFGSGTRLTVV.

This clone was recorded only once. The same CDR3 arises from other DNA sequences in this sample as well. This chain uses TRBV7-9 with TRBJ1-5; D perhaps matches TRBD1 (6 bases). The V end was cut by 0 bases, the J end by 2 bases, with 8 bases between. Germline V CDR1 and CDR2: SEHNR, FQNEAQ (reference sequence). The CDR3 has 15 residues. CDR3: CASSLAGGGNQPQHF. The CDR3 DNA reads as TGTGCCAGCAGCTTAGCTGGGGGCGGCAATCAGCCCCAGCATTTT. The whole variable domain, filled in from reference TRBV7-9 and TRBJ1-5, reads DTGVSQNPRHKITKRGQNVTFRCDPISEHNRLYWYRQTLGQGPEFLTYFQNEAQLEKSRLLSDRFSAERPKGSFSTLEIQRTEQGDSAMYLCASSLAGGGNQPQHFGDGTRLSIL.

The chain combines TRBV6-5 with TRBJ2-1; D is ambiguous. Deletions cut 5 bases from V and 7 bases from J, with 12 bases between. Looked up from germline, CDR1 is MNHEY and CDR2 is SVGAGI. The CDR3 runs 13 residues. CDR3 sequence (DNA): TGTGCCAGCAGTCCAATCTCGGAGAATGAGCAGTTCTTC. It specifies CASSPISENEQFF.

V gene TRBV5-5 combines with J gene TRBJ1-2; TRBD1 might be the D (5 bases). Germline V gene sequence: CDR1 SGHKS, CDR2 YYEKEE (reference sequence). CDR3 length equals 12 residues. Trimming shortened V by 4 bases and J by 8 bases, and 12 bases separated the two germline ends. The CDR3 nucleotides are TGTGCCAGCAGCCGAGACAGAGACGGCTACACCTTC. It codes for CASSRDRDGYTF.

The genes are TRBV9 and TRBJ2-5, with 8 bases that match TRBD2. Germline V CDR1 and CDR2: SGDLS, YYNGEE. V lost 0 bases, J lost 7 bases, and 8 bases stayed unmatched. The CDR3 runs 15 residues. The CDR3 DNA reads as TGTGCCAGCAGCGTAGAAGGGGGACTAGTTGTGACCCAGTACTTC. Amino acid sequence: CASSVEGGLVVTQYF.

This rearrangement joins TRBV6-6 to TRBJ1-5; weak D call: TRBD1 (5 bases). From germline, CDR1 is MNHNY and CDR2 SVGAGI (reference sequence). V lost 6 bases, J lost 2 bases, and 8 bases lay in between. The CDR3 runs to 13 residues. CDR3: CASRSGGNQPQHF. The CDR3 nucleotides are TGTGCCAGCAGATCGGGGGGCAATCAGCCCCAGCATTTT.

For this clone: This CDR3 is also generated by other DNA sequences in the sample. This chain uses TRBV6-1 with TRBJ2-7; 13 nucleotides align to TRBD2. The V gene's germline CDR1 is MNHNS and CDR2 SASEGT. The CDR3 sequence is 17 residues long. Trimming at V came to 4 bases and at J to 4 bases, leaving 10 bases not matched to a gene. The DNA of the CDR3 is TGTGCCAGCAGTGGGGGGACTAGCGGGGCGGGGCCTTACGAGCAGTACTTC. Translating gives CASSGGTSGAGPYEQYF.

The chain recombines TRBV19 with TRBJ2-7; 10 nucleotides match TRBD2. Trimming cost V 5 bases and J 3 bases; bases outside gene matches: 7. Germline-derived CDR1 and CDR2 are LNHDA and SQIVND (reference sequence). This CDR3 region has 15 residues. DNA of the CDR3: TGTGCCAGTAGTGAGCCAGGACTAGCGGACTACGAGCAGTACTTC. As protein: CASSEPGLADYEQYF.

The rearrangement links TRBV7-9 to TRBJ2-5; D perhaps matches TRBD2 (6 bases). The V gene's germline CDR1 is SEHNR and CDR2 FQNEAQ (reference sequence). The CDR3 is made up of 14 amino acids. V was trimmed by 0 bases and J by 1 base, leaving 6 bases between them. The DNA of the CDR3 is TGTGCCAGCAGCTTAGCGGGAGGCCAAGAGACCCAGTACTTC. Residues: CASSLAGGQETQYF.